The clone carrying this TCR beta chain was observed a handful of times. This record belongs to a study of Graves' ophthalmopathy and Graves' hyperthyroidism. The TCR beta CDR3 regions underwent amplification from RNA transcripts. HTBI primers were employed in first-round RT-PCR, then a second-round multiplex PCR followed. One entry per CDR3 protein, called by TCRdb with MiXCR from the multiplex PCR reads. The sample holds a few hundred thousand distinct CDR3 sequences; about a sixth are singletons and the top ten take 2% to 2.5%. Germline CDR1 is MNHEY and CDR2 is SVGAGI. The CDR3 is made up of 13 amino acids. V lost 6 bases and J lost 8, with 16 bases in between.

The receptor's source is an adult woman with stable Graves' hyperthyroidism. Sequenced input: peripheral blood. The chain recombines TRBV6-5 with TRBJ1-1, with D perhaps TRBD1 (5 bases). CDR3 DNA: TGTGCCAGCAGCTTAGACGGGGGATTGGAAGCTTTCTTT. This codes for CASSLDGGLEAFF.